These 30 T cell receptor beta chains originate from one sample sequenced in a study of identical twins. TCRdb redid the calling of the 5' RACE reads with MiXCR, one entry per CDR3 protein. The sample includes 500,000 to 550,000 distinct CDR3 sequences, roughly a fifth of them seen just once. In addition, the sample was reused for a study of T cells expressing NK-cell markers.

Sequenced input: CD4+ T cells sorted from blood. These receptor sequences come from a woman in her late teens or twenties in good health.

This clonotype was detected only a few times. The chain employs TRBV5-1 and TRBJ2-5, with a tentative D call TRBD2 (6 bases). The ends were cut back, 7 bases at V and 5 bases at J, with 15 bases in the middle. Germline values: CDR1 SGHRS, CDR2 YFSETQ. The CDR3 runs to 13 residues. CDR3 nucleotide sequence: TGCGCCAGCTCCAACGCCGGGAGTGAGACCCAGTACTTC. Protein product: CASSNAGSETQYF.

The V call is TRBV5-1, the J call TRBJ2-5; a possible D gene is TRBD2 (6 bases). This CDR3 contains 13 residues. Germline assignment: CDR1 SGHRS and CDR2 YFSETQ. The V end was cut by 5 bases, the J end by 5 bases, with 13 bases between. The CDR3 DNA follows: TGCGCCAGCAGTTCCCAAGGAGGGGAGACCCAGTACTTC. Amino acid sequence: CASSSQGGETQYF.

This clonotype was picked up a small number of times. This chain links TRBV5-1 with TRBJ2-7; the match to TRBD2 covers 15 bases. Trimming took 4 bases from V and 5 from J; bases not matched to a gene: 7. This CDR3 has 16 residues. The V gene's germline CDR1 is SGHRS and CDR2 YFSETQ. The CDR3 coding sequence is TGCGCCAGCAGCAGCGGACTAGCGGGAGGGAGGGACGAGCAGTACTTC. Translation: CASSSGLAGGRDEQYF.

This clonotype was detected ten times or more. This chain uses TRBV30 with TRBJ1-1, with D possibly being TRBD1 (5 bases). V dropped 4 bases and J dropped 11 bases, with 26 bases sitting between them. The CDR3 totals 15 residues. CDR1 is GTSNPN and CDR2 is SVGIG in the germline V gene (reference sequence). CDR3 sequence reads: CAWTPRYRDQFWAFF. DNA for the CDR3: TGTGCCTGGACCCCTAGATATAGGGACCAATTCTGGGCTTTCTTT.

CDR3 DNA: TGTGCCAGCAGCTTGTCCCCCCAGGTTCGGACGTGGACCCAGTACTTC. Its protein product is CASSLSPQVRTWTQYF. The chain links TRBV7-2 to TRBJ2-5; no definite D call. V lost 3 bases and J lost 7, with 21 bases in between. Germline CDR1 is SGHTA and CDR2 is FQGNSA. The CDR3 runs to 16 residues.

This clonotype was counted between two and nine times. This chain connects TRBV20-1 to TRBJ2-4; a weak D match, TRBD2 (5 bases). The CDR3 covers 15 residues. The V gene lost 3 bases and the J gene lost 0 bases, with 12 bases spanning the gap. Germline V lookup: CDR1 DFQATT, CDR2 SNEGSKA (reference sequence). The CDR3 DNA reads TGCAGTGCTAGTGTTGGGAGCCTAGCCAAAAACATTCAGTACTTC. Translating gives CSASVGSLAKNIQYF.

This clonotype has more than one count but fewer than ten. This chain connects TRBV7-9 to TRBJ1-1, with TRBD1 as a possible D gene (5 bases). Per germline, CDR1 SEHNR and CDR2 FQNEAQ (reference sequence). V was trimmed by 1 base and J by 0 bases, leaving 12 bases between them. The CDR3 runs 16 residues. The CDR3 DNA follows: TGTGCCAGCAGCTTAGGTGGGTCGGGACTGAACACTGAAGCTTTCTTT. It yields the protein CASSLGGSGLNTEAFF. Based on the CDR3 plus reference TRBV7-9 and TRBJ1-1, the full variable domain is DTGVSQNPRHKITKRGQNVTFRCDPISEHNRLYWYRQTLGQGPEFLTYFQNEAQLEKSRLLSDRFSAERPKGSFSTLEIQRTEQGDSAMYLCASSLGGSGLNTEAFFGQGTRLTVV.

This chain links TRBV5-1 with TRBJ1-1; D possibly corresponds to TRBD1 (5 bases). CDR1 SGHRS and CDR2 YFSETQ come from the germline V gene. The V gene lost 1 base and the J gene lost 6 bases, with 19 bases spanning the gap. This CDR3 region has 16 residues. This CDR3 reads CASSLYLTRDVAEAFF. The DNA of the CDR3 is TGCGCCAGCAGCTTGTATCTTACGCGGGACGTCGCTGAAGCTTTCTTT.

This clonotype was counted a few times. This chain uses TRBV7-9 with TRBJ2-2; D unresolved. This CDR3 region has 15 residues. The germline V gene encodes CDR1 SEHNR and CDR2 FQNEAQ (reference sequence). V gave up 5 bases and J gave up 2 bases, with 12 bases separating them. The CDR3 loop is CASSRNNLNTGELFF. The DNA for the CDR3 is TGTGCCAGCAGCCGCAACAACCTAAACACCGGGGAGCTGTTTTTT.

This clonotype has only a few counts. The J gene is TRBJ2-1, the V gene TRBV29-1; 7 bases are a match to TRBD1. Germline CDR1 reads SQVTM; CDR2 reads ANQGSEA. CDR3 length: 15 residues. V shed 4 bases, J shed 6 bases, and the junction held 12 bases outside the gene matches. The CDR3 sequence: CSVARGSGLGNEQFF. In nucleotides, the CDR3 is TGCAGCGTTGCCAGGGGGAGTGGCCTCGGCAATGAGCAGTTCTTC.

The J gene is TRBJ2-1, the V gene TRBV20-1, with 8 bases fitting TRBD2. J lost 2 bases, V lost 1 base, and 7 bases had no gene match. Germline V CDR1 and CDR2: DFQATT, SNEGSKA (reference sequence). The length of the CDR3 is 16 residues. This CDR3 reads CSARVFAGGPYNEQFF. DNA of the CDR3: TGCAGTGCTAGAGTATTTGCGGGAGGACCCTACAATGAGCAGTTCTTC.

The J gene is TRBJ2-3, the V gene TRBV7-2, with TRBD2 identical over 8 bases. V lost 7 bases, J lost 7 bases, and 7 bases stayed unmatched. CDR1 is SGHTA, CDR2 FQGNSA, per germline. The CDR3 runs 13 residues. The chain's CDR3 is CASTLAGANTQYF. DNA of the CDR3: TGTGCCAGCACCCTAGCGGGCGCTAATACGCAGTATTTT.

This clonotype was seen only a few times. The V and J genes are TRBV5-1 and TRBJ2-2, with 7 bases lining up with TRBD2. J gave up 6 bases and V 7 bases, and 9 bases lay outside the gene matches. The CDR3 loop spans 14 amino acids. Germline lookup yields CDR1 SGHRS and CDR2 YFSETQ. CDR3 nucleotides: TGCGCCAGCTACCCCCGGGACTACTCCGGGGAGCTGTTTTTT. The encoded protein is CASYPRDYSGELFF.

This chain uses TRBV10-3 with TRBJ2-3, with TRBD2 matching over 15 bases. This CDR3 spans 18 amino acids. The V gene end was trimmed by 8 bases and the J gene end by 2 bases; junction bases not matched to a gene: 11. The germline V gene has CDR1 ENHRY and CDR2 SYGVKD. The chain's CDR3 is CAIGGLAGGVGATDTQYF. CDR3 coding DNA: TGTGCCATCGGGGGACTAGCGGGAGGTGTAGGGGCCACAGATACGCAGTATTTT.

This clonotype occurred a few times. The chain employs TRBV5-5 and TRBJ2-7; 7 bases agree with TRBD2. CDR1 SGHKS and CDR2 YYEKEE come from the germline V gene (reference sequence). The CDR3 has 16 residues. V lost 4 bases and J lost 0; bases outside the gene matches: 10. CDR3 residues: CASSQIRPGGSYEQYF. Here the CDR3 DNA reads TGTGCCAGCAGCCAAATCCGCCCGGGGGGCTCCTACGAGCAGTACTTC.

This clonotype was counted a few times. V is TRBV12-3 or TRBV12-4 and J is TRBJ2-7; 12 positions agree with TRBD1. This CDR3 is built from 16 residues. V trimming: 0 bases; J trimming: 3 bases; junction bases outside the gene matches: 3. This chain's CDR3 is CASSLAGTGGGYEQYF. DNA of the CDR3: TGTGCCAGCAGTTTAGCCGGGACAGGGGGCGGCTACGAGCAGTACTTC.

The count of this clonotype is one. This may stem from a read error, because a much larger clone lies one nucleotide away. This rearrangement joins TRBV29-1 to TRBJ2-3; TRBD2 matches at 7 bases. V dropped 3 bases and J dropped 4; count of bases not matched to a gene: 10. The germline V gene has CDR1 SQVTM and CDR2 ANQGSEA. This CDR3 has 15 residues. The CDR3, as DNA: TGCAGCGTTGATAGGGGAGGGGTTGGCTCAGATACGCAGTATTTT. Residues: CSVDRGGVGSDTQYF.

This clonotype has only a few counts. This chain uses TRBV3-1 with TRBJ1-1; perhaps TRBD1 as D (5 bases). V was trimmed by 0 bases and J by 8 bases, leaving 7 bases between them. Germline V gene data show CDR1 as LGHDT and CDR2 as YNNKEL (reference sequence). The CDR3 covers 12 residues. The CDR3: CASSQEGPEAFF. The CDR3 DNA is TGTGCCAGCAGCCAAGAGGGACCCGAAGCTTTCTTT.

CDR3 sequence: CASSAVLAGGTGELFF. The DNA of the CDR3 is TGTGCCAGCAGCGCCGTACTAGCGGGGGGCACCGGGGAGCTGTTTTTT. This chain connects TRBV5-8 to TRBJ2-2, with 12 bases fitting TRBD2. The CDR3 is made up of 16 amino acids. Germline V CDR1 and CDR2: SGHTS, YDEGEE. Trimming cost V 4 bases and J 4 bases; bases outside gene matches: 5. The whole variable domain, filled in from reference TRBV5-8 and TRBJ2-2, reads EAGVTQSPTHLIKTRGQQATLRCSPISGHTSVYWYQQALGLGLQFLLWYDEGEERNRGNFPPRFSGRQFPNYSSELNVNALELEDSALYLCASSAVLAGGTGELFFGEGSRLTVL.

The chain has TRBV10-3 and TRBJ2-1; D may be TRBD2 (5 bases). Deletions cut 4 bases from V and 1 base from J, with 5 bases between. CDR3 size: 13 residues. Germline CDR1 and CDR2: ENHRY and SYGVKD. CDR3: CAISAGSYNEQFF. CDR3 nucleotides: TGTGCCATCAGTGCGGGGTCCTACAATGAGCAGTTCTTC.

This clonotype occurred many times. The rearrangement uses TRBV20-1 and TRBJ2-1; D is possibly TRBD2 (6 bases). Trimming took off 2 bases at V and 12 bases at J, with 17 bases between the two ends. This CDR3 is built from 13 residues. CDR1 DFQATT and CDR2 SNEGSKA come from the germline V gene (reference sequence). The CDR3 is CSARTGTRGGQFF. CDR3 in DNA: TGCAGTGCTAGAACGGGGACCCGGGGAGGGCAGTTCTTC.

CDR3 bases: TGTGCCAACGAGAGGGACTGCTACTCTGGGGCCAACGTCCTGACTTTC. Residues: CANERDCYSGANVLTF. The J gene is TRBJ2-6, the V gene TRBV6-2 or TRBV6-3; D is perhaps TRBD2 (6 bases). The germline V gene encodes CDR1 MNHEY and CDR2 SVGEGT. The V end was cut by 10 bases, the J end by 0 bases, with 16 bases between. The CDR3 is made up of 16 amino acids.

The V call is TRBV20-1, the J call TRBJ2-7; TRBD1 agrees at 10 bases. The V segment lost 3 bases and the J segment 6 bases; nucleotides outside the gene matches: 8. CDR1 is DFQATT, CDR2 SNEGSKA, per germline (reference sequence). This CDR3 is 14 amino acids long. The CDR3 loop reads CSASPRGQGREQYF. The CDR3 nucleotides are TGCAGTGCTAGCCCCCGGGGACAGGGGCGCGAGCAGTACTTC.

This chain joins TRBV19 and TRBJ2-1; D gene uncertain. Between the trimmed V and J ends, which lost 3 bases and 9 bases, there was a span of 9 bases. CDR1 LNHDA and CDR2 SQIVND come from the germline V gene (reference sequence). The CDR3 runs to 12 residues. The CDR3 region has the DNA TGTGCCAGTAGTATCACCGGCGGTGAGCAGTTCTTC. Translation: CASSITGGEQFF.

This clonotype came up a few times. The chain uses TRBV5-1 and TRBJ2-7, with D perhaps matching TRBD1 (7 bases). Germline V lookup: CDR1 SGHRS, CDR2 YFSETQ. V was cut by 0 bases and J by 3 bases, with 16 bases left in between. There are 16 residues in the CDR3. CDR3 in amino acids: CASSLAVTGRFYEQYF. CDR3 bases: TGCGCCAGCAGCTTGGCCGTGACAGGGAGGTTCTACGAGCAGTACTTC.

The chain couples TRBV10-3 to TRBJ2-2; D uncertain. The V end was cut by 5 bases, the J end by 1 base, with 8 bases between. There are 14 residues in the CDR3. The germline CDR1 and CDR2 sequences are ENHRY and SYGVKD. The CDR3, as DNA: TGTGCCATCAGTTTGGCGGAGAACACCGGGGAGCTGTTTTTT. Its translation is CAISLAENTGELFF.

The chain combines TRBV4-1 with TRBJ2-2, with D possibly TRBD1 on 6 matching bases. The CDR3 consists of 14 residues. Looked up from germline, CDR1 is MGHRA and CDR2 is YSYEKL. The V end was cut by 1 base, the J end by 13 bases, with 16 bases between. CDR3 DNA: TGCGCCAGCAGCCAAGCAGGGGCGCGGGTGGTGCTGTTTTTT. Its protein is CASSQAGARVVLFF.

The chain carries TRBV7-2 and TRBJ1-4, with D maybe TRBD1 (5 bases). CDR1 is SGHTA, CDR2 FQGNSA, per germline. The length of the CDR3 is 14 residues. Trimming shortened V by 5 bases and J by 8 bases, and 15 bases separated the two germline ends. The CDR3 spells CASSPMGRAEKLFF. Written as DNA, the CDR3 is TGTGCCAGCAGCCCAATGGGACGCGCGGAAAAACTGTTTTTT.

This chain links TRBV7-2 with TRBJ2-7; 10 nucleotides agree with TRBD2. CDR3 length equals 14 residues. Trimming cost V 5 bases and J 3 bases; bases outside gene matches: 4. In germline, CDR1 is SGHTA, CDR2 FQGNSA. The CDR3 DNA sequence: TGTGCCAGCAGCAAGACTAGCGGGCACTACGAGCAGTACTTC. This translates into CASSKTSGHYEQYF. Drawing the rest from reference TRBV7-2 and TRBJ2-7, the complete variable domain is GAGVSQSPSNKVTEKGKDVELRCDPISGHTALYWYRQSLGQGLEFLIYFQGNSAPDKSGLPSDRFSAERTGGSVSTLTIQRTQQEDSAVYLCASSKTSGHYEQYFGPGTRLTVT.

CDR3 protein: CATSALGTMTGELFF. In nucleotides, the CDR3 is TGTGCCACCAGTGCCCTCGGGACGATGACCGGGGAGCTGTTTTTT. V gene TRBV24-1 combines with J gene TRBJ2-2; possibly TRBD1 or TRBD2 for D (5 bases each). Germline V gene lookup returns CDR1 KGHDR and CDR2 SFDVKD. The germline V and J ends were trimmed by 5 bases and 5 bases, with 14 bases remaining between them. There are 15 residues in the CDR3.